A single sample is the source of the 12 T cell receptor beta chains below, sequenced in a study of T cells in Graves' hyperthyroidism and ophthalmopathy. Amplification of TCR beta CDR3 regions was performed using RNA transcripts as template. The primer set for the first-round RT-PCR of the TCR CDR3 was HTBI. TCRdb itself ran the multiplex PCR reads through MiXCR, one entry per CDR3 protein. This table holds about 600,000 distinct CDR3 sequences, 12% to 15% found once. The sequenced material came from blood. The receptors shown here come from a woman between 18 and 30 years old with Graves' ophthalmopathy.

This chain connects TRBV14 to TRBJ2-5; TRBD2 aligns across 8 bases. The germline gives CDR1 SGHDN, CDR2 FVKESK. Trimming removed 0 bases from V and 5 bases from J; junction bases left unmatched: 5. The CDR3 is 15 residues long. CDR3 sequence reads: CASSQDRGGLETQYF. The CDR3 region has the DNA TGTGCCAGCAGCCAAGATCGGGGGGGCTTGGAGACCCAGTACTTC.

This clonotype was seen at least ten times. This sequence joins TRBV7-9 and TRBJ2-7, with 13 bases identical to TRBD2. Germline V gives CDR1 SEHNR, CDR2 FQNEAQ (reference sequence). The CDR3 loop spans 19 amino acids. V shed 2 bases, J shed 3 bases, and the junction held 13 bases outside the gene matches. CDR3: CASSLNPGTSGIARYEQYF. The CDR3, as DNA: TGTGCCAGCAGCTTAAACCCCGGGACTAGCGGGATCGCACGCTACGAGCAGTACTTC.

This clonotype was counted only a few times. CDR3 sequence: CAWSAVWVSGGETQYF. DNA of the CDR3: TGTGCCTGGAGCGCCGTATGGGTGTCGGGAGGCGAGACCCAGTACTTC. This chain connects TRBV30 to TRBJ2-5; 7 bases are shared with TRBD2. The CDR3 contains 16 residues. Germline V gene sequence: CDR1 GTSNPN, CDR2 SVGIG (reference sequence). V lost 3 bases, J lost 5 bases, and 15 bases stayed unmatched. The complete variable domain, with remaining parts taken from reference TRBV30 and TRBJ2-5, reads SQTIHQWPATLVQPVGSPLSLECTVEGTSNPNLYWYRQAAGRGLQLLFYSVGIGQISSEVPQNLSASRPQDRQFILSSKKLLLSDSGFYLCAWSAVWVSGGETQYFGPGTRLLVL.

Note on this clonotype: This may arise from a read error, as a much more abundant clone is one base away. CDR3: CARSLGGYRGYTF. The CDR3, as DNA: TGTGCCAGGAGCCTGGGAGGCTATAGGGGCTACACCTTC. This rearrangement joins TRBV27 to TRBJ1-2, with unresolved D. Germline V gives CDR1 MNHEY, CDR2 SMNVEV (reference sequence). The CDR3 has 13 amino acids. The ends were cut back, 9 bases at V and 8 bases at J, with 19 bases in the middle.

The sample holds many counts of this clonotype. V usage is TRBV7-2 and J usage is TRBJ2-1; 10 bases align to TRBD2. V dropped 4 bases and J dropped 6; count of bases not matched to a gene: 9. Germline V gene lookup returns CDR1 SGHTA and CDR2 FQGNSA. The CDR3 loop spans 16 amino acids. This CDR3 reads CASSSPGTSVSNEQFF. The CDR3 DNA reads TGTGCCAGCAGCTCCCCCGGGACTAGCGTATCCAATGAGCAGTTCTTC.

Many counts were recorded for this clonotype. The rearrangement uses TRBV3-1 and TRBJ2-1; D is uncertain. The V and J ends lost 7 bases and 0 bases respectively, with 16 bases between them. CDR1 is LGHDT and CDR2 is YNNKEL in the germline V gene (reference sequence). The CDR3 has 16 amino acids. The DNA for the CDR3 is TGTGCCAGCACCCCCCGGAGCGCCAGCTCCTACAATGAGCAGTTCTTC. Protein sequence: CASTPRSASSYNEQFF.

This clonotype was picked up many times. V and J are TRBV11-2 and TRBJ2-1, with 13 bases lining up with TRBD2. The CDR3 spans 14 residues. With 5 bases clipped from V and 12 bases from J, the junction kept 7 bases outside the gene matches. The germline gives CDR1 SGHAT, CDR2 FQNNGV. CDR3 sequence: CASSRTSGRYLQFF. The CDR3, as DNA: TGTGCCAGCAGCCGGACTAGCGGGAGATATTTGCAGTTCTTC.

This clonotype was seen ten or more times. The rearrangement links TRBV9 to TRBJ2-7; D gene unclear. The V gene lost 0 bases and the J gene lost 3 bases, with 7 bases spanning the gap. The germline V gene has CDR1 SGDLS and CDR2 YYNGEE. The CDR3 is 13 amino acids. In DNA, the CDR3 is TGTGCCAGCAGCGTAGCTCTGGGCTACGAGCAGTACTTC. Protein sequence: CASSVALGYEQYF.

The rearrangement uses TRBV19 and TRBJ1-2; D call uncertain. V dropped 0 bases and J dropped 6 bases, with 23 bases sitting between them. CDR3 length: 18 residues. CDR1 is LNHDA and CDR2 is SQIVND in the germline V gene (reference sequence). CDR3 loop: CASSIDPPVSTDSNGYTF. The CDR3 DNA reads as TGTGCCAGTAGTATAGACCCCCCCGTGTCGACGGATTCAAATGGCTACACCTTC.

This clonotype showed up just a few times. The chain combines TRBV7-3 with TRBJ2-5; D remains ambiguous. The V end lost 1 base, the J end lost 5 bases, and 11 bases lay between the germline ends. This CDR3 comprises 14 residues. Per the germline V gene, CDR1 is SGHTA and CDR2 is FQGTGA. The CDR3 reads CASSLRSVGETQYF. The CDR3 bases are TGTGCCAGCAGCTTAAGATCAGTCGGGGAGACCCAGTACTTC.

This clonotype occurred a few times. V usage is TRBV25-1 and J usage is TRBJ1-1; D is unresolved. The CDR3 has 15 amino acids. The V gene lost 1 base and the J gene lost 9 bases, with 18 bases spanning the gap. CDR1 is MGHDK and CDR2 is SYGVNS in the germline V gene. The DNA for the CDR3 is TGTGCCAGCAGTGAATTAGGTTCGACCCCCGGTCAAGCTTTCTTT. Translating gives CASSELGSTPGQAFF. Full variable domain (remainder filled in from reference TRBV25-1 and TRBJ1-1): EADIYQTPRYLVIGTGKKITLECSQTMGHDKMYWYQQDPGMELHLIHYSYGVNSTEKGDLSSESTVSRIRTEHFPLTLESARPSHTSQYLCASSELGSTPGQAFFGQGTRLTVV.

The genes are TRBV12-3 or TRBV12-4 and TRBJ2-1, with 10 positions matching TRBD1. The CDR3 spans 15 residues. Unmatched junction bases numbered 10, after V lost 6 bases and J lost 8 bases. CDR3 region: CASSPGTGAGYEQFF. The CDR3 nucleotides are TGTGCCAGCAGCCCCGGGACAGGGGCTGGTTATGAGCAGTTCTTC.